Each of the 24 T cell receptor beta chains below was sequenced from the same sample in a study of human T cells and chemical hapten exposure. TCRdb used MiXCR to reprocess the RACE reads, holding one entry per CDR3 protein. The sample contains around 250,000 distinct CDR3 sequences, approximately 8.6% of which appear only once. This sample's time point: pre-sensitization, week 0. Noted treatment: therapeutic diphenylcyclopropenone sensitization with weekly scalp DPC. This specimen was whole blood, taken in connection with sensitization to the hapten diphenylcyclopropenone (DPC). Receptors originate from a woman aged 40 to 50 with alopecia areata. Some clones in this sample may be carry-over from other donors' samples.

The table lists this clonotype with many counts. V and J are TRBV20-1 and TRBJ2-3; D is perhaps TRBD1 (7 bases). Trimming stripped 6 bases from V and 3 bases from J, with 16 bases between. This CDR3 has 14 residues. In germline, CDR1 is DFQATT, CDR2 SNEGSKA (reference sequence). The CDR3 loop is CSASSPGGTDTQYF. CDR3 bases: TGCAGTGCCTCCTCCCCAGGGGGGACAGATACGCAGTATTTT.

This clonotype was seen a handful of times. CDR3 bases: TGTGCCAGCAGCCTACTTGGGACCCAGTACTTC. Translating gives CASSLLGTQYF. The chain carries TRBV6-5 and TRBJ2-5; the D is unclear. Trimming shortened V by 6 bases and J by 7 bases, and 9 bases separated the two germline ends. In germline, CDR1 is MNHEY, CDR2 SVGAGI. CDR3 length equals 11 residues.

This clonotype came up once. The CDR3 sequence: CSARNFGTASTDTQYF. CDR3 DNA sequence: TGCAGTGCTAGAAACTTTGGGACAGCTAGCACAGATACGCAGTATTTT. The chain links TRBV20-1 to TRBJ2-3, with 7 bases fitting TRBD1. This CDR3 is built from 16 residues. V gave up 2 bases and J gave up 0 bases; unmatched junction bases: 8. From germline, CDR1 is DFQATT and CDR2 SNEGSKA (reference sequence).

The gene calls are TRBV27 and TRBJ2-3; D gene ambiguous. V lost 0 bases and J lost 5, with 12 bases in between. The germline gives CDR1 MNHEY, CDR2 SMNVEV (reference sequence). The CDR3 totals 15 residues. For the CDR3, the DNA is TGTGCCAGCAGTTTATCGAATATAGGAAGAGATACGCAGTATTTT. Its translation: CASSLSNIGRDTQYF.

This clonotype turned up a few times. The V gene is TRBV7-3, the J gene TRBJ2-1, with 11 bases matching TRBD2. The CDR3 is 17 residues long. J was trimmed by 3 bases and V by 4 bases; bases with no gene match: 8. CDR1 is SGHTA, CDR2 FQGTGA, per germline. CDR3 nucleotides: TGTGCCAGCAGCTCCCAGACTAGCGGGGACTTCTACAATGAGCAGTTCTTC. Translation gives CASSSQTSGDFYNEQFF. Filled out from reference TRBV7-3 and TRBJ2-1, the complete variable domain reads GAGVSQTPSNKVTEKGKYVELRCDPISGHTALYWYRQSLGQGPEFLIYFQGTGAADDSGLPNDRFFAVRPEGSVSTLKIQRTERGDSAVYLCASSSQTSGDFYNEQFFGPGTRLTVL.

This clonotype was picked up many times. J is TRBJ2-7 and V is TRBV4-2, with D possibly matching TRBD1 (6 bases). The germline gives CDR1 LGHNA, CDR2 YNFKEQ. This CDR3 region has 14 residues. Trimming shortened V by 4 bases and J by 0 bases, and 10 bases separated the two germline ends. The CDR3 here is CASSRSDSSYEQYF. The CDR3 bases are TGTGCCAGCAGCCGTTCGGACAGCTCCTACGAGCAGTACTTC.

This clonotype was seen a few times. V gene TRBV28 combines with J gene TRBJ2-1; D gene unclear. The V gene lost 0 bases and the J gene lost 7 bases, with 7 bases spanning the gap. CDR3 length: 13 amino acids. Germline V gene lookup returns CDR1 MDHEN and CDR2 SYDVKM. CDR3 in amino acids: CASSLWGRNEQFF. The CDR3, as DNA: TGTGCCAGCAGTTTATGGGGTAGGAATGAGCAGTTCTTC. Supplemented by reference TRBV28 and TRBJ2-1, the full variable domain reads DVKVTQSSRYLVKRTGEKVFLECVQDMDHENMFWYRQDPGLGLRLIYFSYDVKMKEKGDIPEGYSVSREKKERFSLILESASTNQTSMYLCASSLWGRNEQFFGPGTRLTVL.

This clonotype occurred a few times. The CDR3 region has the DNA TGTGCCAGCAGCTTAGCCTCGGCAGGGGGGCCTCCGAACACTGAAGCTTTCTTT. Amino acid sequence: CASSLASAGGPPNTEAFF. The chain links TRBV7-8 to TRBJ1-1, with 7 positions matching TRBD1. The germline V gene encodes CDR1 SGHVS and CDR2 FQNEAQ. V lost 0 bases to trimming and J lost 1 base; unmatched junction nucleotides: 11. CDR3 length equals 18 residues.

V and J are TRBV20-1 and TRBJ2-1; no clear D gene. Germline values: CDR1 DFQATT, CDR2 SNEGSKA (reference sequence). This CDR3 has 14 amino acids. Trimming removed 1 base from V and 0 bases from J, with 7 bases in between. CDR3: CSARVLSSYNEQFF. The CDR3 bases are TGCAGTGCTAGAGTCTTGAGCTCCTACAATGAGCAGTTCTTC.

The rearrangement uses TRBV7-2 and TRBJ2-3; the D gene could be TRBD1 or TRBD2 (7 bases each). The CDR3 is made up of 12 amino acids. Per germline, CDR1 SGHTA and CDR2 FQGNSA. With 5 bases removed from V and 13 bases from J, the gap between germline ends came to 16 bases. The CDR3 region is CASSEGTAGKYF. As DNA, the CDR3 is TGTGCCAGCAGCGAAGGGACAGCGGGGAAGTATTTT.

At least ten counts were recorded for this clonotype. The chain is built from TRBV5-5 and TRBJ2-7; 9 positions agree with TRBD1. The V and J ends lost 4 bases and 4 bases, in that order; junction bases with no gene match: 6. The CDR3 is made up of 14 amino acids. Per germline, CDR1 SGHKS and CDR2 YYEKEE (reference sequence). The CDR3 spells CASSGGGQGYEQYF. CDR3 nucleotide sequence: TGTGCCAGCAGCGGAGGGGGACAGGGATACGAGCAGTACTTC.

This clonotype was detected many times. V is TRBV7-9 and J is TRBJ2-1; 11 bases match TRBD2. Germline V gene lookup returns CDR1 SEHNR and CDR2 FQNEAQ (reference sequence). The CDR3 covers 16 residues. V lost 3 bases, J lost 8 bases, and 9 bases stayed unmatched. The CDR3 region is CASSFLAGGAGDEQFF. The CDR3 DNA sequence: TGTGCCAGCAGCTTCTTAGCGGGAGGGGCCGGCGATGAGCAGTTCTTC.

The CDR3 sequence is CSARPGARNTEAFF. The CDR3 DNA reads as TGCAGTGCTAGACCGGGGGCCCGGAACACTGAAGCTTTCTTT. V is TRBV20-1 and J is TRBJ1-1; a possible D gene is TRBD1 (6 bases). V was cut by 2 bases and J by 1 base, with 11 bases left in between. The germline V gene has CDR1 DFQATT and CDR2 SNEGSKA (reference sequence). The CDR3 sequence is 14 residues long.

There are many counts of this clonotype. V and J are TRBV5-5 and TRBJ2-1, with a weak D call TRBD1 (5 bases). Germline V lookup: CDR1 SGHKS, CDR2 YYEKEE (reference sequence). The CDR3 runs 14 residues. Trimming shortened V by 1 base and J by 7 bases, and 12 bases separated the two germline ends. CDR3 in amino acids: CASSLQGTRNEQFF. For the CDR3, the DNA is TGTGCCAGCAGCTTGCAGGGCACTCGTAATGAGCAGTTCTTC.

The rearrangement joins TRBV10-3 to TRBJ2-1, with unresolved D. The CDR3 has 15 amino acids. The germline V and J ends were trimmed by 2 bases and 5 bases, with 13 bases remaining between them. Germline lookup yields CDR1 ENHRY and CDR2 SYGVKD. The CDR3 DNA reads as TGTGCCATCAGTGAGCAGAAGGTGGTCAACAATGAGCAGTTCTTC. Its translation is CAISEQKVVNNEQFF.

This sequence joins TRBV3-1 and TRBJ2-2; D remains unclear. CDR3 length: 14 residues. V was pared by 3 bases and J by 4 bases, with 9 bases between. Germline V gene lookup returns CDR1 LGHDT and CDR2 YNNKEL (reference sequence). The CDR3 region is CASSQGTGTGELFF. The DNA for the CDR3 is TGTGCCAGCAGCCAGGGTACCGGCACCGGGGAGCTGTTTTTT.

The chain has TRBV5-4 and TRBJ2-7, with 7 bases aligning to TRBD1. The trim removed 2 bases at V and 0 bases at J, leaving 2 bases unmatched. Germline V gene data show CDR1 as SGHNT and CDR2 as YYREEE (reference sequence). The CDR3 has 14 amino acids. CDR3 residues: CASSFRGSSYEQYF. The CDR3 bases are TGTGCCAGCAGCTTCAGGGGGAGCTCCTACGAGCAGTACTTC.

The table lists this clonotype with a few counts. The CDR3 is CASSFHGQGGPNYGYTF. DNA for the CDR3: TGTGCCAGCAGTTTCCATGGACAGGGGGGACCTAACTATGGCTACACCTTC. The chain recombines TRBV28 with TRBJ1-2, with 10 bases fitting TRBD1. V lost 3 bases and J lost 0; bases outside the gene matches: 7. Germline CDR1 and CDR2: MDHEN and SYDVKM. CDR3 length: 17 residues.

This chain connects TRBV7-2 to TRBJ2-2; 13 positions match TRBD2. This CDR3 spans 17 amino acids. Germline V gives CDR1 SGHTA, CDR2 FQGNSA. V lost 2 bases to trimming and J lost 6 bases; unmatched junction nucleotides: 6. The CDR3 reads CASSLYLTSGRAGELFF. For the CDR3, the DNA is TGTGCCAGCAGCTTATACCTTACTAGCGGGAGGGCCGGGGAGCTGTTTTTT.

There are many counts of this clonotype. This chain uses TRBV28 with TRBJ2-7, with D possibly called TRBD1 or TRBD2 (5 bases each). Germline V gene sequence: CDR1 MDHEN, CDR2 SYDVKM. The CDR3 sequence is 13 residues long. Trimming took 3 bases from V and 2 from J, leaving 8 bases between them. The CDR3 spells CASSLQGPYEQYF. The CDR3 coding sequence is TGTGCCAGCAGTTTGCAGGGACCCTACGAGCAGTACTTC.

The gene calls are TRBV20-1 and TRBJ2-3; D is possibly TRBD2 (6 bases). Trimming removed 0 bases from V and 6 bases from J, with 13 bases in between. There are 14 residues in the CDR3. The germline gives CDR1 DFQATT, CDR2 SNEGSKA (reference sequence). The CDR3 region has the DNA TGCAGTGCTAGAGATTCGCGGGGAGCGGATACGCAGTATTTT. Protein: CSARDSRGADTQYF.

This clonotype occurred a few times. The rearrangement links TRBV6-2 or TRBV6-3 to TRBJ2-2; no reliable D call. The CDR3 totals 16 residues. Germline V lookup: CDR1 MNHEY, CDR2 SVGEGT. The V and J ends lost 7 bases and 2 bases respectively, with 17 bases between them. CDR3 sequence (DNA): TGTGCCAGCAAAAGTCATTATGGTGCTAACACCGGGGAGCTGTTTTTT. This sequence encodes CASKSHYGANTGELFF.

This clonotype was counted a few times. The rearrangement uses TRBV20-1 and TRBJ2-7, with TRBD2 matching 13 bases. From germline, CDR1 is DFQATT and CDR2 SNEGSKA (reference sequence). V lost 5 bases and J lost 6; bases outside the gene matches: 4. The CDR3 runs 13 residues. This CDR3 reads CSAWTSGSREQYF. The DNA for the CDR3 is TGCAGTGCTTGGACTAGCGGGAGTCGCGAGCAGTACTTC.

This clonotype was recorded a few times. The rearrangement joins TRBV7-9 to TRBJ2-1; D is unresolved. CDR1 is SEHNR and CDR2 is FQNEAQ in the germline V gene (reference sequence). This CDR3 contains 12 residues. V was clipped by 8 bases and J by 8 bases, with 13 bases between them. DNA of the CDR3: TGTGCCAGCTCCTCACGTTTGGATGAGCAGTTCTTC. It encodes CASSSRLDEQFF.